This passage covers 10 T cell receptor beta chains from one sample sequenced in a study of CD8 T cells in Susac syndrome. RNA in amounts of 0.5 to 1 ug was reverse transcribed with random hexamers. TCRdb reprocessed the immunoSEQ multiplex PCR reads with MiXCR, giving one entry per CDR3 protein. Of 90,000 or so distinct CDR3 sequences listed, 85% to 95% are singletons. Sequences were obtained from CD8+ T cells from PBMCs. Receptors originate from a human donor in good health.

J is TRBJ2-1 and V is TRBV5-1; 11 bases line up with TRBD2. V gave up 0 bases and J gave up 0 bases; unmatched junction bases: 2. The germline V gene encodes CDR1 SGHRS and CDR2 YFSETQ. The length of the CDR3 is 17 residues. CDR3 sequence: CASSLASGGSSYNEQFF. In DNA, the CDR3 is TGCGCCAGCAGCTTGGCTAGCGGGGGGTCCTCCTACAATGAGCAGTTCTTC.

This chain connects TRBV5-1 to TRBJ2-3, with TRBD2 matching over 11 bases. The V gene end was trimmed by 4 bases and the J gene end by 1 base; junction bases not matched to a gene: 14. This CDR3 comprises 19 residues. The V gene's germline CDR1 is SGHRS and CDR2 YFSETQ. DNA for the CDR3: TGCGCCAGCAGCCCAAATGGGCTAGCGGGGGGACGACGCACAGATACGCAGTATTTT. It specifies CASSPNGLAGGRRTDTQYF.

V usage is TRBV20-1 and J usage is TRBJ2-1; 7 bases align to TRBD2. The CDR3 sequence is 14 residues long. V shed 4 bases, J shed 4 bases, and the junction held 7 bases outside the gene matches. The germline gives CDR1 DFQATT, CDR2 SNEGSKA (reference sequence). The CDR3 region has the DNA TGCAGTGCTACCCGAAGCGGGGCGTACAATGAGCAGTTCTTC. It encodes CSATRSGAYNEQFF.

V usage is TRBV30 and J usage is TRBJ2-1, with TRBD2 identical over 10 bases. V lost 5 bases to trimming and J lost 4 bases; unmatched junction nucleotides: 2. The CDR3 is 13 residues long. Germline V lookup: CDR1 GTSNPN, CDR2 SVGIG (reference sequence). As DNA, the CDR3 is TGTGCCTGGGGACTAGCGGTTTACAATGAGCAGTTCTTC. It encodes CAWGLAVYNEQFF.

J is TRBJ1-1 and V is TRBV7-6; tentatively, D is TRBD1 (5 bases). The CDR3 covers 14 residues. Germline V gives CDR1 SGHVS, CDR2 FNYEAQ. The V end was cut by 5 bases, the J end by 1 base, with 11 bases between. The CDR3 DNA reads TGTGCCAGCAGCCTAGGACAAGAGAACACTGAAGCTTTCTTT. Translating gives CASSLGQENTEAFF. Variable domain in full (rest from reference TRBV7-6 and TRBJ1-1): GAGVSQSPRYKVTKRGQDVALRCDPISGHVSLYWYRQALGQGPEFLTYFNYEAQQDKSGLPNDRFSAERPEGSISTLTIQRTEQRDSAMYRCASSLGQENTEAFFGQGTRLTVV.

This clonotype came up once. The V gene is TRBV24-1, the J gene TRBJ1-2; D might be TRBD1 (5 bases). V was trimmed by 3 bases and J by 2 bases, leaving 9 bases between them. Germline loops: CDR1 KGHDR, CDR2 SFDVKD. This CDR3 is 14 amino acids long. CDR3 in amino acids: CATSDNDSNYGYTF. CDR3 bases: TGTGCCACCAGTGATAATGACAGCAACTATGGCTACACCTTC.

The rearrangement links TRBV27 to TRBJ2-2; 10 bases are shared with TRBD1. Unmatched junction bases numbered 8, after V lost 1 base and J lost 0 bases. Germline CDR1 reads MNHEY; CDR2 reads SMNVEV (reference sequence). The CDR3 has 19 amino acids. CDR3 amino acids: CASSLYYGTGAANTGELFF. The CDR3 DNA sequence: TGTGCCAGCAGTTTATACTACGGGACAGGGGCCGCGAACACCGGGGAGCTGTTTTTT.

J is TRBJ2-3 and V is TRBV20-1, with 7 bases identical to TRBD1. The V gene's germline CDR1 is DFQATT and CDR2 SNEGSKA (reference sequence). The CDR3 is 15 residues long. Trimming at V came to 3 bases and at J to 2 bases, leaving 8 bases not matched to a gene. The CDR3 DNA sequence: TGCAGTGCTAGCCCGGACAGGCTCCCCACAGATACGCAGTATTTT. This encodes CSASPDRLPTDTQYF.

The gene calls are TRBV6-1 and TRBJ2-1; D gene unclear. Germline-derived CDR1 and CDR2 are MNHNS and SASEGT. The V gene lost 6 bases and the J gene lost 5 bases, with 8 bases spanning the gap. This CDR3 has 12 residues. DNA for the CDR3: TGTGCCAGCAGCCCTCGGGACAATGAGCAGTTCTTC. Its protein product is CASSPRDNEQFF.

V is TRBV7-8 and J is TRBJ2-5, with 10 bases identical to TRBD2. This CDR3 comprises 16 residues. V shed 5 bases and J 2 bases; nucleotides not matched to a gene: 8. Per the germline V gene, CDR1 is SGHVS and CDR2 is FQNEAQ. The CDR3 loop is CASSRGLAELQETQYF. In nucleotides, the CDR3 is TGTGCCAGCAGCCGCGGACTAGCGGAATTGCAAGAGACCCAGTACTTC.